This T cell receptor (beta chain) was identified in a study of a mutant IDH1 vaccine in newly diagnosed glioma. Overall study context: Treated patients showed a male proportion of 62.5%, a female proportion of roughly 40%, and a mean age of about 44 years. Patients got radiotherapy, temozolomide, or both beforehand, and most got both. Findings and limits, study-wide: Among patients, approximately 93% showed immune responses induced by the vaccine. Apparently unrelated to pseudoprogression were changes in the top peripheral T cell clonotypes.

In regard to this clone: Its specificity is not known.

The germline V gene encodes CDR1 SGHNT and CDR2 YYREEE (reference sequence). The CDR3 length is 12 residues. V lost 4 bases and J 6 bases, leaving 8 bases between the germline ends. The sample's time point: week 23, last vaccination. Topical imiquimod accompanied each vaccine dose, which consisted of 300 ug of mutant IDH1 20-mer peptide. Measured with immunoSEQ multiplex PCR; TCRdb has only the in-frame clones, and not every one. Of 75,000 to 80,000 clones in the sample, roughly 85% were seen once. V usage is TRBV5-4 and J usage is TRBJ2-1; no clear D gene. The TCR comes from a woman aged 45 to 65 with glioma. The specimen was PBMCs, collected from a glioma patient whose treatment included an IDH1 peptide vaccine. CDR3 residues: CASSGNLNEQFF. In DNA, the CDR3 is TGTGCCAGCAGCGGAAACCTCAATGAGCAGTTCTTC.